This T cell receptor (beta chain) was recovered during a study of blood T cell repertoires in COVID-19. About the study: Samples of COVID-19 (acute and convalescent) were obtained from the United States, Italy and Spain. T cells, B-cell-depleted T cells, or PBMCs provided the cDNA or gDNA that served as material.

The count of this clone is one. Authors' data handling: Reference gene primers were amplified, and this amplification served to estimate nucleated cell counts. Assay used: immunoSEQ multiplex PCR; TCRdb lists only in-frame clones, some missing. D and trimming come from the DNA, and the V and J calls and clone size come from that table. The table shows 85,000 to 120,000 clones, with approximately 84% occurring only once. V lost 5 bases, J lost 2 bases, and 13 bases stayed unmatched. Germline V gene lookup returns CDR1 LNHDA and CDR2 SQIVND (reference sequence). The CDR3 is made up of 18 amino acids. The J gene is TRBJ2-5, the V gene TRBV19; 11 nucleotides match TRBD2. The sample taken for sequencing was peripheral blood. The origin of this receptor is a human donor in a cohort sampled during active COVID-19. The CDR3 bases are TGTGCCAGTAGTCTTGGACTAGCGGGCGGACCAGGGCAAGAGACCCAGTACTTC. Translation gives CASSLGLAGGPGQETQYF.